The 7 T cell receptor beta chains reported below all come from one sample, sequenced in a study of blood T cell repertoires in COVID-19. Clones were read by immunoSEQ multiplex PCR, and TCRdb kept only the in-frame ones, dropping some. The sample has more than 110,000 clones, approximately 78% seen once. Sequenced: peripheral blood. These TCRs come from a woman at least 80 years old with acute or convalescent COVID-19.

The gene calls are TRBV28 and TRBJ1-6; 8 nucleotides line up with TRBD1. After removal of 3 bases from V and 9 bases from J, the junction contained 4 bases not matched to a gene. The CDR3 is 14 residues long. Germline lookup yields CDR1 MDHEN and CDR2 SYDVKM. CDR3 residues: CASSFGTGGSPLHF. For the CDR3, the DNA is TGTGCCAGCAGTTTTGGGACAGGAGGTTCACCCCTCCACTTT.

V and J are TRBV7-9 and TRBJ1-2; tentative D call: TRBD1 (6 bases). The V gene lost 1 base and the J gene lost 5 bases, with 8 bases spanning the gap. The CDR3 consists of 13 residues. The germline V gene encodes CDR1 SEHNR and CDR2 FQNEAQ (reference sequence). The CDR3 protein is CASSLVTGYGYTF. DNA for the CDR3: TGTGCCAGCAGCTTAGTAACAGGGTATGGCTACACCTTC.

The genes are TRBV5-6 and TRBJ1-2; D call uncertain. This CDR3 spans 13 amino acids. Per the germline V gene, CDR1 is SGHDT and CDR2 is YYEEEE. V lost 4 bases and J lost 8, with 15 bases in between. The DNA for the CDR3 is TGTGCCAGCAGCCCCGACGCGGTCGGCGGCTACACCTTC. This translates into CASSPDAVGGYTF. The full variable domain, rest sourced from reference TRBV5-6 and TRBJ1-2, is DAGVTQSPTHLIKTRGQQVTLRCSPKSGHDTVSWYQQALGQGPQFIFQYYEEEERQRGNFPDRFSGHQFPNYSSELNVNALLLGDSALYLCASSPDAVGGYTFGSGTRLTVV.

This clone has a handful of counts. The chain carries TRBV18 and TRBJ2-7, with D possibly being TRBD2 (5 bases). The CDR3 spans 13 residues. In germline, CDR1 is KGHSH, CDR2 LQKENI. V was trimmed by 1 base and J by 4 bases, leaving 8 bases between them. The CDR3 DNA reads as TGTGCCAGCTCACCACGCGGGCGATACGAGCAGTACTTC. Its protein product is CASSPRGRYEQYF.

The sample holds a few counts of this clone. The chain joins TRBV10-1 to TRBJ2-7; D perhaps matches TRBD2 (5 bases). V dropped 3 bases and J dropped 4 bases, with 13 bases sitting between them. The length of the CDR3 is 14 residues. Germline V gene data show CDR1 as WNHNN and CDR2 as SYGVQD (reference sequence). Here the CDR3 DNA reads TGCGCCAGCAGTGATCCAGCGGAACGTTACGAGCAGTACTTC. Translating gives CASSDPAERYEQYF.

V gene TRBV27 combines with J gene TRBJ1-5, with a tentative D call TRBD1 (6 bases). Trimming removed 6 bases from V and 5 bases from J, with 14 bases in between. The CDR3 length is 14 residues. In germline, CDR1 is MNHEY, CDR2 SMNVEV (reference sequence). The CDR3 is CASSPDSFYQPQHF. CDR3 coding DNA: TGTGCCAGCAGCCCGGACAGTTTTTATCAGCCCCAGCATTTT.

The J gene is TRBJ2-6, the V gene TRBV4-1; 9 positions match TRBD2. Germline V gene data show CDR1 as MGHRA and CDR2 as YSYEKL. V lost 1 base to trimming and J lost 0 bases; unmatched junction nucleotides: 4. The CDR3 is made up of 18 amino acids. The CDR3 spells CASSQGLAGRSGANVLTF. CDR3 coding DNA: TGCGCCAGCAGCCAAGGTCTAGCGGGGCGCTCTGGGGCCAACGTCCTGACTTTC.